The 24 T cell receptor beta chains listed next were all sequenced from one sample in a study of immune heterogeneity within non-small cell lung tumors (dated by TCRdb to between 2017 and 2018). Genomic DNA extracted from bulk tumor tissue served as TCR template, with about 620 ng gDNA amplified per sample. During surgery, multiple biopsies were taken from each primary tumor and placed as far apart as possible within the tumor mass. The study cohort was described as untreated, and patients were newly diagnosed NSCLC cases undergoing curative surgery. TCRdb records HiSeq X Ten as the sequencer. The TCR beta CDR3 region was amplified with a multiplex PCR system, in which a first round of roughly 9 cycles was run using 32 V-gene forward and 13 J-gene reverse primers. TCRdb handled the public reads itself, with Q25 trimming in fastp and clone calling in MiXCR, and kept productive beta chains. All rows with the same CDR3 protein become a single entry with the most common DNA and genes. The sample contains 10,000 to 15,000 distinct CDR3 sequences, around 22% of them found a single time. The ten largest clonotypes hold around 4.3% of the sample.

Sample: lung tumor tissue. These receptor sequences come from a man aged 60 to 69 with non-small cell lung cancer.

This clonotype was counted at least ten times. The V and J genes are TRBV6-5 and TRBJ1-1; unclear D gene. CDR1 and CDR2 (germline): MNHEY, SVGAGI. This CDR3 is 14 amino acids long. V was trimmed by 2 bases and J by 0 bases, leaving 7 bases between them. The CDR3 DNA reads TGTGCCAGCAGTTACGAGGGAATGAACACTGAAGCTTTCTTT. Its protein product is CASSYEGMNTEAFF.

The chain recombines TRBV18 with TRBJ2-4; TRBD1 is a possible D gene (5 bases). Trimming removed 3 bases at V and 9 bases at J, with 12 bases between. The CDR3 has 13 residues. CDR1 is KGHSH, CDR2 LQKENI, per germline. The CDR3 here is CASSPAAGPIQYF. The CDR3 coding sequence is TGTGCCAGCTCACCGGCGGCAGGGCCCATTCAGTACTTC.

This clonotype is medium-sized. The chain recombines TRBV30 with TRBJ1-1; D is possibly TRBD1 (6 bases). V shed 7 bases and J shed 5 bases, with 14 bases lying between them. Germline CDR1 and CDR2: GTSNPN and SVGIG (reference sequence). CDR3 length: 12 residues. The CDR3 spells CAYIQGITEAFF. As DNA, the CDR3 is TGTGCCTATATACAGGGTATAACTGAAGCTTTCTTT.

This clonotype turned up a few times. CDR3 region: CSARYPGLRTDTQYF. CDR3 DNA: TGCAGTGCTAGGTATCCGGGGTTGCGCACAGATACGCAGTATTTT. The chain combines TRBV20-1 with TRBJ2-3; tentative D call: TRBD2 (5 bases). This CDR3 has 15 residues. The V end was cut by 3 bases, the J end by 1 base, with 14 bases between. Germline lookup yields CDR1 DFQATT and CDR2 SNEGSKA (reference sequence).

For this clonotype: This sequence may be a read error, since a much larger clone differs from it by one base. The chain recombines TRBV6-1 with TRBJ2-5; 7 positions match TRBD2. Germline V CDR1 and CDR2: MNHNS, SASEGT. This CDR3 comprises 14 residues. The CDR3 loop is CASSVLADQDTQYF. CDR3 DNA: TGTGCCAGCAGTGTCCTAGCGGACCAAGATACCCAGTACTTC.

Here the CDR3 DNA reads TGTGCCAGCAGCTTACAATCGACCTATGAGCAGTTCTTC. Protein product: CASSLQSTYEQFF. The chain carries TRBV7-3 and TRBJ2-1; D gene unclear. This CDR3 region has 13 residues. Deletions cut 2 bases from V and 8 bases from J, with 10 bases between. Per the germline V gene, CDR1 is SGHTA and CDR2 is FQGTGA. The entire variable domain, with the rest obtained from reference TRBV7-3 and TRBJ2-1, is as follows: GAGVSQTPSNKVTEKGKYVELRCDPISGHTALYWYRQSLGQGPEFLIYFQGTGAADDSGLPNDRFFAVRPEGSVSTLKIQRTERGDSAVYLCASSLQSTYEQFFGPGTRLTVL.

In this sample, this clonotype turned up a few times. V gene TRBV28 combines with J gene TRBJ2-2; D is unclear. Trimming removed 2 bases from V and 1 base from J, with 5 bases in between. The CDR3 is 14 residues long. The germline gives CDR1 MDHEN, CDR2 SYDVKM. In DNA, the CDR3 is TGTGCCAGCAGTTTAGGTGGGAACACCGGGGAGCTGTTTTTT. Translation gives CASSLGGNTGELFF.

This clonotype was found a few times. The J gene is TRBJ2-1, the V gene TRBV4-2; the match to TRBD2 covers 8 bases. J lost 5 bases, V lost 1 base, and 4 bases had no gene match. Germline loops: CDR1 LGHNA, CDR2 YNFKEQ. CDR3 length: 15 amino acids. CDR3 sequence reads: CASSQVSGNDNEQFF. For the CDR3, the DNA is TGTGCCAGCAGCCAAGTTAGCGGGAACGACAATGAGCAGTTCTTC.

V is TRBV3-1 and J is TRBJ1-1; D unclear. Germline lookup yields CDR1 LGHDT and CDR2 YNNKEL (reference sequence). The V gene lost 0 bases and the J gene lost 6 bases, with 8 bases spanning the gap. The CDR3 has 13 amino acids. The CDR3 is CASSQDLWAEAFF. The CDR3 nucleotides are TGTGCCAGCAGCCAAGATCTGTGGGCTGAAGCTTTCTTT.

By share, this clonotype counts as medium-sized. CDR3 in amino acids: CSAPADGELNTEAFF. Here the CDR3 DNA reads TGCAGTGCCCCGGCGGACGGGGAACTGAACACTGAAGCTTTCTTT. This chain uses TRBV20-1 with TRBJ1-1; D unclear. The germline CDR1 and CDR2 sequences are DFQATT and SNEGSKA (reference sequence). The CDR3 covers 15 residues. V was pared by 6 bases and J by 0 bases, with 17 bases between.

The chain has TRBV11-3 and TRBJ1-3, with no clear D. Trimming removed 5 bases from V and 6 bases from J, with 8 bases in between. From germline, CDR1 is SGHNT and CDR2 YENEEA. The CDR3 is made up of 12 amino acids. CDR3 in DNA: TGTGCCAGCAGCGTAGGGCCAAACACCATATATTTT. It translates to CASSVGPNTIYF.

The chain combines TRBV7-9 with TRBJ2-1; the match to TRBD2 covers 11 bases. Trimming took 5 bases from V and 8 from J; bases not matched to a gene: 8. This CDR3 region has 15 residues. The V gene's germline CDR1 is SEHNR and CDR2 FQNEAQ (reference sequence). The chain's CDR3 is CASSLTSGRRDEQFF. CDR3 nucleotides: TGTGCCAGCAGCCTCACTAGCGGGAGACGGGATGAGCAGTTCTTC.

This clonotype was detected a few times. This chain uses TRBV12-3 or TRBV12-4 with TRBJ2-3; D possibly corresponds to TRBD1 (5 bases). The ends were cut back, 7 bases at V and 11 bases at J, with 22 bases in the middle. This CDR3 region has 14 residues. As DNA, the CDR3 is TGTGCCAGCAAGACCTTGGGTGGGGCTGTGGTGCAGTATTTT. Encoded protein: CASKTLGGAVVQYF.

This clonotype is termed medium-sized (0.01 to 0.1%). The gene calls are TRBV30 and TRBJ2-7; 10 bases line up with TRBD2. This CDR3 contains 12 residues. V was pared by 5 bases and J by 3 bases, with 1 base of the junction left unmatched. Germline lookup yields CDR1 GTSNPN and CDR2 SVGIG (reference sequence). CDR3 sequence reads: CAWGLADYEQYF. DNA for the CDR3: TGTGCCTGGGGACTAGCGGACTACGAGCAGTACTTC.

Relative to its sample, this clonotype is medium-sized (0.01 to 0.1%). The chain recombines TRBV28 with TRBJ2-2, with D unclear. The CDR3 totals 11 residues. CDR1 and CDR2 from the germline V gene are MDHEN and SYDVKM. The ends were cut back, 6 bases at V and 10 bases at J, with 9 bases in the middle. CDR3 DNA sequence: TGTGCCAGCAGAACCCGCGAGGAGCTGTTTTTT. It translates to CASRTREELFF.

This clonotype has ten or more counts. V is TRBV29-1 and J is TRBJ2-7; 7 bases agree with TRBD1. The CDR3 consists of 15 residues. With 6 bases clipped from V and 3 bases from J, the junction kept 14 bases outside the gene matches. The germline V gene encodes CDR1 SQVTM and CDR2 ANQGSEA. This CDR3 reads CSVHEGRGRVYEQYF. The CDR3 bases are TGCAGCGTCCATGAAGGTAGGGGGCGGGTCTACGAGCAGTACTTC.

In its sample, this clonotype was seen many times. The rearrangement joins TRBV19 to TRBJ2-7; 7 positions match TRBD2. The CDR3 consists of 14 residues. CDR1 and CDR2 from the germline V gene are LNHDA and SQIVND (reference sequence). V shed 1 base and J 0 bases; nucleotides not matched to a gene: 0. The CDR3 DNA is TGTGCCAGTAGTATAGGCGGGGGCTCCTACGAGCAGTACTTC. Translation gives CASSIGGGSYEQYF.

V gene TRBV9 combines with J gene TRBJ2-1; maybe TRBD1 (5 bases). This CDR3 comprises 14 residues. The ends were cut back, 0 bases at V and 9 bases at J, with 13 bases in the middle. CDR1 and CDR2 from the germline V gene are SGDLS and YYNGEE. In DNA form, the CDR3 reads TGTGCCAGCAGCGTAGGGTCAGCTGACAGTGAGCAGTTCTTC. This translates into CASSVGSADSEQFF.

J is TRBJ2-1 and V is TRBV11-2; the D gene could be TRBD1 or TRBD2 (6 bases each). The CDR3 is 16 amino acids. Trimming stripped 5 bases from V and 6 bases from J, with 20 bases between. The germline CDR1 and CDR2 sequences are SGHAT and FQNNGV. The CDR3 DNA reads TGTGCCAGCAGCCGGACGAGCTGGAGGGGGACCAATGAGCAGTTCTTC. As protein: CASSRTSWRGTNEQFF.

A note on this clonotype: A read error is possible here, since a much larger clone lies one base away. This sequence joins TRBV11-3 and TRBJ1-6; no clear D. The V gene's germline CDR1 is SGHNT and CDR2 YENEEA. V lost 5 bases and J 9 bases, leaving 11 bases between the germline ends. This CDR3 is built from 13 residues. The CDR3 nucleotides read TGTGCCAGCAGCGCCGGACCCACTTCACCCCTCCACTTT. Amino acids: CASSAGPTSPLHF.

In nucleotides, the CDR3 is TGTGCCAGCAGCTTGGGGGCGGACGGGTTCTACGAGCAGTACTTC. Translating gives CASSLGADGFYEQYF. The chain uses TRBV5-6 and TRBJ2-7, with D uncertain. The V end lost 0 bases, the J end lost 3 bases, and 13 bases lay between the germline ends. Germline CDR1 and CDR2: SGHDT and YYEEEE. This CDR3 region has 15 residues. Based on the CDR3 plus reference TRBV5-6 and TRBJ2-7, the full variable domain is DAGVTQSPTHLIKTRGQQVTLRCSPKSGHDTVSWYQQALGQGPQFIFQYYEEEERQRGNFPDRFSGHQFPNYSSELNVNALLLGDSALYLCASSLGADGFYEQYFGPGTRLTVT.

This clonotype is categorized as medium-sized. The CDR3: CASSLDWTGGVGNSPLHF. CDR3 bases: TGTGCCAGCAGTTTGGACTGGACAGGGGGCGTTGGGAATTCACCCCTCCACTTT. The chain employs TRBV12-3 or TRBV12-4 and TRBJ1-6, with TRBD1 matching 11 bases. The V gene end was trimmed by 3 bases and the J gene end by 7 bases; junction bases not matched to a gene: 11. The CDR3 is 18 amino acids.

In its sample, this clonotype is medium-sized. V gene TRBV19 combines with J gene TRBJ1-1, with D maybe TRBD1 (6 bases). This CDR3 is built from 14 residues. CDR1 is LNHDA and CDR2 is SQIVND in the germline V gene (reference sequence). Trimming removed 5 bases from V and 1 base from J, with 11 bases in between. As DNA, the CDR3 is TGTGCCAGTAGTTTTGGGGGGGCGAACACTGAAGCTTTCTTT. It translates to CASSFGGANTEAFF.

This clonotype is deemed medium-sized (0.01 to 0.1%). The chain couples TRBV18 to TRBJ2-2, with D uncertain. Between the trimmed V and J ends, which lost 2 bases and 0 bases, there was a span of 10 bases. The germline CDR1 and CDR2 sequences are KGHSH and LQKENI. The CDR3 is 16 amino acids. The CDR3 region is CASSPFTPPNTGELFF. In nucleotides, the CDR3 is TGTGCCAGCTCACCATTCACACCACCGAACACCGGGGAGCTGTTTTTT.